This entry features one TCR beta chain sequence. The record originates from a study of blood T cell repertoires in COVID-19. Germline V gene lookup returns CDR1 SQVTM and CDR2 ANQGSEA. V was pared by 7 bases and J by 1 base, with 13 bases between. There are 13 residues in the CDR3. In the authors' methods: Amplification from reference gene primers served as the basis for estimated nucleated cell counts. TCRdb's copy holds only in-frame clones and misses some; the assay was immunoSEQ multiplex PCR. The V and J calls and clone size are taken from that table; D and trimming were inferred from the DNA. The sample has more than 250,000 clones, over 80% seen once; the top ten hold less than 6%.

The clonotype originates from a man aged 55-75 years who had recovered from COVID-19. The chain employs TRBV29-1 and TRBJ1-2; D perhaps matches TRBD1 (6 bases). Sequenced sample: peripheral blood. The CDR3 region has the DNA TGCAGCGCGACAGGCCCACTTAACTATGGCTACACCTTC. The encoded protein is CSATGPLNYGYTF.